This T cell receptor beta chain was sequenced during a study of CD8 T cells in Susac syndrome. Worth noting for this clonotype: Its target is unknown.

The CDR3 has 13 residues. V dropped 6 bases and J dropped 4 bases, with 15 bases sitting between them. The germline gives CDR1 SQVTM, CDR2 ANQGSEA. Findings and limits, study-wide: The study conceded that its TCR sequencing and HLA analysis involved relatively few individuals.

When the RNA was reverse transcribed, random hexamers were used with an input of roughly 0.5 to 1 ug. Amplification of TCR beta CDR3 across 54 Vbeta and 13 Jbeta was performed with immunoSEQ multiplex PCR. TCRdb analysed the immunoSEQ multiplex PCR reads with MiXCR anew, one entry per CDR3 protein. Here the sample spans approximately 270,000 distinct CDR3 sequences, just over 90% being singletons. TEMRA cells were FACS-enriched, with CD8+ and CD4+ T cells isolated negatively. This receptor was obtained from a human donor with multiple sclerosis. Specimen: CD4+ T cells from PBMCs. V gene TRBV29-1 combines with J gene TRBJ1-1; tentatively, D is TRBD1 (5 bases). CDR3 nucleotides: TGCAGCGTGTCGACGGGGGGGTCCACTGAAGCTTTCTTT. It translates to CSVSTGGSTEAFF.